Following are 10 T cell receptor beta chains from one sample sequenced in a study of spatial heterogeneity in lung cancer. Whole-study findings and limits: Tumors with more nonsynonymous mutations had more expanded intratumoral alpha and beta TCRs.

The time point: sample taken at primary tumor resection. No antigen has been assigned to these receptors. MiXCR was run by TCRdb on the 5' RACE reads, yielding one entry per CDR3 protein. The sample includes 13,000 or so distinct CDR3 sequences, about 4.6% seen only once; the top ten take 20% to 25%. Source: lung tumor tissue, taken at surgery. These receptors were collected from a male donor with early-stage non-small cell lung cancer.

This clonotype qualifies as medium-sized. As an off-target read in a library built for alpha chains, this beta chain has a frequency of little significance. The CDR3 sequence: CAIKGSSYEQYF. The CDR3 DNA reads TGTGCCATCAAGGGTAGCTCCTACGAGCAGTACTTC. This sequence joins TRBV10-3 and TRBJ2-7; unclear D gene. Trimming removed 7 bases at V and 0 bases at J, with 7 bases between. CDR1 and CDR2 from the germline V gene are ENHRY and SYGVKD. The CDR3 sequence is 12 residues long.

Many counts were recorded for this clonotype. The library was designed around alpha chains, so this beta chain is a stray read whose abundance carries little weight. In DNA, the CDR3 is TGTGCCAGCAGTGAACGCCCCTCTCCACACTTTTCCGAGCAGTACTTC. It specifies CASSERPSPHFSEQYF. The V and J genes are TRBV6-1 and TRBJ2-7, with D unclear. The CDR3 has 16 residues. Trimming removed 2 bases from V and 6 bases from J, with 20 bases in between. Per germline, CDR1 MNHNS and CDR2 SASEGT.

This clonotype was counted ten times or more. The junction differs from germline at one of its ends, possibly a read error. Because this beta chain is a stray read in a library intended to capture alpha chains, its abundance should not be given much weight. The chain carries TRBV3-1 and TRBJ2-4, with D uncertain. CDR1 is LGHDT and CDR2 is YNNKEL in the germline V gene (reference sequence). The CDR3 is 12 amino acids. The CDR3 DNA sequence: TGTGCCAGCAGCGAAGATGAGAACATTCAGTACTTC. Translated, it gives CASSEDENIQYF. Filled out from reference TRBV3-1 and TRBJ2-4, the complete variable domain reads DTAVSQTPKYLVTQMGNDKSIKCEQNLGHDTMYWYKQDSKKFLKIMFSYNNKELIINETVPNRFSPKSPDKAHLNLHINSLELGDSAVYFCASSEDENIQYFGAGTRLSVL.

This clonotype was detected a few times. Since it is a stray read in a library aimed at alpha chains, this beta chain has a size that is not meaningful. The chain employs TRBV28 and TRBJ1-1; the D gene is possibly TRBD1 (6 bases). The CDR3 covers 13 residues. The V and J ends lost 0 bases and 7 bases respectively, with 9 bases between them. Germline CDR1 reads MDHEN; CDR2 reads SYDVKM. The CDR3 DNA reads as TGTGCCAGCAGTTTATGGGGGGGCGTTGAAGCTTTCTTT. Its translation is CASSLWGGVEAFF.

This clonotype is termed large (0.1 to 1%). The library was built for alpha chains, so this beta chain is an off-target read and its size means little. J is TRBJ2-1 and V is TRBV7-9; 10 bases map to TRBD2. Germline trimming cut 5 bases from V and 0 bases from J; bases unmatched to any gene: 4. Germline V gene data show CDR1 as SEHNR and CDR2 as FQNEAQ (reference sequence). This CDR3 spans 16 amino acids. As DNA, the CDR3 is TGTGCCAGCAGCGCCAAGCGGGGGGGCTCCTACAATGAGCAGTTCTTC. Amino acid sequence: CASSAKRGGSYNEQFF.

At least ten counts were recorded for this clonotype. This beta chain is off target for a library built for alpha chains, so its abundance means little. The chain couples TRBV4-2 to TRBJ2-1; 8 bases match TRBD2. There are 16 residues in the CDR3. The germline CDR1 and CDR2 sequences are LGHNA and YNFKEQ. Unmatched junction bases numbered 3, after V lost 2 bases and J lost 0 bases. The CDR3 coding sequence is TGTGCCAGCAGCCAATTAGCGGGGAGCTCCTACAATGAGCAGTTCTTC. This translates into CASSQLAGSSYNEQFF.

The count of this clonotype is one. This beta chain slipped into a library made for alpha chains as a stray read, so its size is not meaningful. The rearrangement uses TRBV6-2 or TRBV6-3 and TRBJ1-6; 7 nucleotides line up with TRBD1. V trimming: 2 bases; J trimming: 10 bases; junction bases outside the gene matches: 5. Germline CDR1 and CDR2: MNHEY and SVGEGT. This CDR3 comprises 14 residues. The CDR3 sequence is CASSYGRGRSPLHF. CDR3 bases: TGTGCCAGCAGTTACGGCAGGGGGAGGTCACCCCTCCACTTT.

This clonotype was seen more than once but under ten times. This beta chain slipped into a library made for alpha chains as a stray read, so its size is not meaningful. This rearrangement joins TRBV7-6 to TRBJ1-5, with 11 bases matching TRBD1. Germline CDR1 is SGHVS and CDR2 is FNYEAQ. The V gene end was trimmed by 1 base and the J gene end by 5 bases; junction bases not matched to a gene: 4. CDR3 length: 16 amino acids. The CDR3 DNA reads TGTGCCAGCAGCTTAGGAGGACAGGGGGCGGATCAGCCCCAGCATTTT. It encodes CASSLGGQGADQPQHF.

This clonotype counts as medium-sized. Little can be read into the size of this beta chain, an off-target read in a library designed for alpha chains. The chain combines TRBV4-2 with TRBJ2-2; 8 nucleotides line up with TRBD2. CDR1 is LGHNA, CDR2 YNFKEQ, per germline. The CDR3 covers 15 residues. V trimming: 1 base; J trimming: 6 bases; junction bases outside the gene matches: 4. The CDR3 sequence: CASSQGTSRAGELFF. In nucleotides, the CDR3 is TGTGCCAGCAGCCAAGGGACTAGCAGGGCCGGGGAGCTGTTTTTT.

This clonotype was picked up many times. Because the library targeted alpha chains, this beta chain is an off-target read whose size means little. This chain uses TRBV30 with TRBJ1-3; D remains ambiguous. CDR3 length: 14 amino acids. The germline CDR1 and CDR2 sequences are GTSNPN and SVGIG (reference sequence). V lost 0 bases and J lost 4, with 10 bases in between. The DNA for the CDR3 is TGTGCCTGGAGTGTAAGCTGGGTCGGAAACACCATATATTTT. Encoded protein: CAWSVSWVGNTIYF.